Given below is one T cell receptor (beta chain) in context. TCRdb keeps only in-frame clones here, not all; method: immunoSEQ multiplex PCR. The data show about 62,000 clones, about 85% seen once. These data originate in a study of OX40 agonist ivuxolimab in advanced cancers. The CDR3 runs to 18 residues. The V and J ends lost 5 bases and 2 bases, in that order; junction bases with no gene match: 12. Germline V gene lookup returns CDR1 LNHDA and CDR2 SQIVND (reference sequence). It was autoimmune disease history or systemic immunosuppression that excluded patients. This material consisted of CD4+ or CD8+ T cells sorted from blood, taken in a trial of the OX40 agonist ivuxolimab. The chain recombines TRBV19 with TRBJ1-5; the match to TRBD1 covers 10 bases. The sequence was collected from an adult with an advanced solid tumor such as melanoma, head and neck, liver or kidney cancer. The CDR3 bases are TGTGCCAGTAGTTTGGAGACAGGGGGCCTTTCGGGCAATCAGCCCCAGCATTTT. This encodes CASSLETGGLSGNQPQHF.